Below are 20 T cell receptor beta chains sequenced from a single sample in a study of T cell changes during pregnancy in multiple sclerosis. The repertoire was sequenced with immunoSEQ multiplex PCR; TCRdb's copy has only in-frame clones and lacks some. The sample lists 70,000 to 95,000 clones, 90% to 95% occurring once. The specimen comprised peripheral blood, sampled in the third trimester of pregnancy. These TCRs come from a female donor with multiple sclerosis, enrolled in a pregnancy study.

By frequency in the sample, this clone is medium-sized. The chain links TRBV27 to TRBJ1-2; 7 nucleotides align to TRBD1. CDR1 is MNHEY and CDR2 is SMNVEV in the germline V gene (reference sequence). The CDR3 length is 14 residues. The ends lost 5 bases at V and 8 bases at J; junction bases unmatched: 11. The CDR3 spells CASSIDRAVGGYTF. Written as DNA, the CDR3 is TGTGCCAGCAGTATAGACAGGGCGGTGGGAGGCTACACCTTC.

This clone has a single count. The V and J genes are TRBV10-2 and TRBJ1-5, with D maybe TRBD1 (6 bases). The germline V gene encodes CDR1 WSHSY and CDR2 SAAADI. The CDR3 covers 16 residues. The germline V and J ends were trimmed by 3 bases and 5 bases, with 17 bases remaining between them. This CDR3 is CASSEIGQGPYQPQHF. The CDR3 DNA reads TGCGCCAGCAGTGAAATAGGGCAGGGGCCTTATCAGCCCCAGCATTTT.

The chain employs TRBV28 and TRBJ1-4; no clear D. Germline V CDR1 and CDR2: MDHEN, SYDVKM. V was pared by 7 bases and J by 2 bases, with 11 bases between. This CDR3 is 14 amino acids long. Here the CDR3 reads CASTPFGTNEKLFF. DNA of the CDR3: TGTGCCAGCACTCCGTTTGGCACTAATGAAAAACTGTTTTTT.

This chain links TRBV10-3 with TRBJ2-1; the match to TRBD2 covers 12 bases. Germline V gene data show CDR1 as ENHRY and CDR2 as SYGVKD. V gave up 3 bases and J gave up 4 bases; unmatched junction bases: 4. CDR3 length equals 16 residues. CDR3 bases: TGTGCCATCAGTGACCAGACTAGCGGGAGTTACAATGAGCAGTTCTTC. Protein product: CAISDQTSGSYNEQFF.

This chain uses TRBV28 with TRBJ2-7; 7 bases are shared with TRBD2. Germline V gene sequence: CDR1 MDHEN, CDR2 SYDVKM. The junction had 9 bases not matched to a gene; V was cut back by 7 bases and J by 3 bases. CDR3 size: 14 residues. DNA of the CDR3: TGTGCCAGCATCCCGGCCGGGACTAACTACGAGCAGTACTTC. This codes for CASIPAGTNYEQYF.

This chain connects TRBV5-5 to TRBJ1-4; maybe TRBD1 (6 bases). Germline V gives CDR1 SGHKS, CDR2 YYEKEE (reference sequence). Between the trimmed V and J ends, which lost 5 bases and 3 bases, there was a span of 14 bases. This CDR3 is built from 15 residues. The CDR3 DNA reads as TGTGCCAGCAGTTCACCTAAGGGGGCTAATGAAAAACTGTTTTTT. Translation gives CASSSPKGANEKLFF.

The chain combines TRBV5-1 with TRBJ2-1; D is undetermined. V was pared by 1 base and J by 7 bases, with 18 bases between. CDR1 SGHRS and CDR2 YFSETQ come from the germline V gene. This CDR3 is 16 amino acids long. CDR3 sequence (DNA): TGCGCCAGCAGCTTGAACCGGGTCCCGCCCCGTAATGAGCAGTTCTTC. This codes for CASSLNRVPPRNEQFF.

This clone was recorded once. The rearrangement joins TRBV28 to TRBJ2-3; D possibly corresponds to TRBD1 (5 bases). The CDR3 is 12 amino acids. Germline V gene lookup returns CDR1 MDHEN and CDR2 SYDVKM. V was clipped by 5 bases and J by 4 bases, with 7 bases between them. In DNA form, the CDR3 reads TGTGCCAGCAGTAAAGGGGCAGATACGCAGTATTTT. This translates into CASSKGADTQYF.

The rearrangement links TRBV29-1 to TRBJ1-1; D gene ambiguous. The CDR3 has 13 amino acids. Trimming stripped 0 bases from V and 0 bases from J, with 5 bases between. Germline V lookup: CDR1 SQVTM, CDR2 ANQGSEA. The CDR3 loop is CSVEEQMNTEAFF. DNA for the CDR3: TGCAGCGTTGAAGAACAGATGAACACTGAAGCTTTCTTT.

This CDR3 reads CAWSVRRDPGELFF. Written as DNA, the CDR3 is TGTGCCTGGAGTGTACGGCGGGACCCCGGGGAGCTGTTTTTT. This chain connects TRBV30 to TRBJ2-2; D is possibly TRBD2 (6 bases). The V gene lost 0 bases and the J gene lost 6 bases, with 11 bases spanning the gap. The CDR3 is 14 residues long. Germline CDR1 GTSNPN, CDR2 SVGIG (reference sequence).

The chain couples TRBV19 to TRBJ2-1, with a possible D match to TRBD2 (5 bases). There are 16 residues in the CDR3. The germline V and J ends were trimmed by 5 bases and 0 bases, with 14 bases remaining between them. CDR1 is LNHDA and CDR2 is SQIVND in the germline V gene (reference sequence). CDR3 region: CASSLPAGSSYNEQFF. Here the CDR3 DNA reads TGTGCCAGTAGTCTTCCGGCGGGTAGCTCCTACAATGAGCAGTTCTTC.

V gene TRBV4-3 combines with J gene TRBJ2-7; 11 nucleotides agree with TRBD1. The CDR3 contains 17 residues. Per the germline V gene, CDR1 is LGHNA and CDR2 is YSLEER. V dropped 0 bases and J dropped 1; count of bases not matched to a gene: 5. The CDR3 nucleotides read TGCGCCAGCAGCCAAGATCGGACAGGGGGCGTATCCTACGAGCAGTACTTC. Protein product: CASSQDRTGGVSYEQYF.

This rearrangement joins TRBV2 to TRBJ2-5; 11 bases are a match to TRBD2. V lost 2 bases, J lost 5 bases, and 13 bases stayed unmatched. This CDR3 has 18 residues. Germline V gene lookup returns CDR1 SNHLY and CDR2 FYNNEI. The CDR3, as DNA: TGTGCCAGCAGTGAATTCTCCAGACTAGCGGGAACGGGGGAGACCCAGTACTTC. This sequence encodes CASSEFSRLAGTGETQYF.

This chain joins TRBV5-1 and TRBJ1-1; 11 nucleotides match TRBD1. The CDR3 consists of 17 residues. V trimming: 3 bases; J trimming: 0 bases; junction bases outside the gene matches: 7. CDR1 is SGHRS and CDR2 is YFSETQ in the germline V gene. In DNA form, the CDR3 reads TGCGCCAGCAGCTCCGGGACAGGGGGAAGGATGAACACTGAAGCTTTCTTT. It is translated as CASSSGTGGRMNTEAFF.

The rearrangement uses TRBV19 and TRBJ2-7, with TRBD2 matching over 7 bases. Germline V lookup: CDR1 LNHDA, CDR2 SQIVND (reference sequence). This CDR3 is 16 amino acids long. V gave up 5 bases and J gave up 0 bases; unmatched junction bases: 10. CDR3 amino acids: CASSVSVGGSSYEQYF. CDR3 in DNA: TGTGCCAGTAGTGTCTCTGTCGGCGGGAGCTCCTACGAGCAGTACTTC.

This chain joins TRBV19 and TRBJ2-1, with TRBD1 as a possible D gene (6 bases). Trimming left V 2 bases short and J 6 bases short, with 8 bases between. Germline loops: CDR1 LNHDA, CDR2 SQIVND (reference sequence). The CDR3 sequence is 13 residues long. DNA of the CDR3: TGTGCCAGTAGTATAACAGGGATCAATGAGCAGTTCTTC. This codes for CASSITGINEQFF.

The chain links TRBV6-5 to TRBJ1-5, with D unclear. CDR1 is MNHEY and CDR2 is SVGAGI in the germline V gene. The CDR3 is 14 residues long. V lost 0 bases to trimming and J lost 3 bases, with 6 bases between them. CDR3: CASSYSAINQPQHF. Written as DNA, the CDR3 is TGTGCCAGCAGTTACTCGGCAATCAATCAGCCCCAGCATTTT.

This clone was seen once. The gene calls are TRBV7-2 and TRBJ1-1, with D maybe TRBD1 (6 bases). Between the trimmed V and J ends, which lost 5 bases and 0 bases, there was a span of 13 bases. Germline CDR1 is SGHTA and CDR2 is FQGNSA. CDR3 size: 15 residues. The CDR3 DNA is TGTGCCAGCAGCCAGGGCAGGGGATTGAACACTGAAGCTTTCTTT. Protein: CASSQGRGLNTEAFF.

This chain connects TRBV7-3 to TRBJ2-5, with a tentative D call TRBD2 (6 bases). Germline lookup yields CDR1 SGHTA and CDR2 FQGTGA. The V and J ends lost 5 bases and 5 bases respectively, with 24 bases between them. CDR3 length equals 17 residues. This CDR3 reads CASSLVAGLPFSETQYF. CDR3 sequence (DNA): TGTGCCAGCAGCCTGGTAGCTGGACTACCCTTCTCTGAGACCCAGTACTTC.

The chain carries TRBV28 and TRBJ2-7, with 7 bases fitting TRBD1. CDR3 size: 15 residues. Unmatched junction bases numbered 6, after V lost 2 bases and J lost 2 bases. Germline V gives CDR1 MDHEN, CDR2 SYDVKM. CDR3: CASSLGRGRTYEQYF. The CDR3 nucleotides are TGTGCCAGCAGTTTAGGTAGGGGGCGCACCTACGAGCAGTACTTC.